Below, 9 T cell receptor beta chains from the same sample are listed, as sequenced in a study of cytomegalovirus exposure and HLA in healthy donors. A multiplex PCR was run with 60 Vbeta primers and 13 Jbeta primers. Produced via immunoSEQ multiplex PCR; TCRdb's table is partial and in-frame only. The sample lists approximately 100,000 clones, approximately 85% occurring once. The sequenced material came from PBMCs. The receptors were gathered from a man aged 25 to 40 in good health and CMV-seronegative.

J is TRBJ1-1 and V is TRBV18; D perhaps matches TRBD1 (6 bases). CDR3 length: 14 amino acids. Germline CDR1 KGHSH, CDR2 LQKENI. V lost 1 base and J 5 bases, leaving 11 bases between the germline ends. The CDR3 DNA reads TGTGCCAGCTCACCACTCCCAGGGGAGACTGAAGCTTTCTTT. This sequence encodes CASSPLPGETEAFF.

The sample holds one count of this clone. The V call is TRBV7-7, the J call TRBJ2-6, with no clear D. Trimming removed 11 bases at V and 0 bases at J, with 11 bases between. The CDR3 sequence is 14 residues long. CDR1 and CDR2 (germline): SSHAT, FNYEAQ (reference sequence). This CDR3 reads CAVQVSSGANVLTF. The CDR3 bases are TGTGCCGTCCAGGTTAGCTCTGGGGCCAACGTCCTGACTTTC.

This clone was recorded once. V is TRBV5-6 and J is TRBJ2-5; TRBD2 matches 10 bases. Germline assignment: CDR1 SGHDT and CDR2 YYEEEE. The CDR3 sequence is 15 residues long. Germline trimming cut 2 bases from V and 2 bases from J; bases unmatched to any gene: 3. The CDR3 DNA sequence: TGTGCCAGCAGCTTAGCGGGGGGGTTTCAAGAGACCCAGTACTTC. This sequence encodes CASSLAGGFQETQYF.

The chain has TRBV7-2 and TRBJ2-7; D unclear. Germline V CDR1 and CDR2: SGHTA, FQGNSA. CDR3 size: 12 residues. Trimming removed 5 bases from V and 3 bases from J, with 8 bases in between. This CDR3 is CASSPPGYEQYF. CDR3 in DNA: TGTGCCAGCAGCCCCCCAGGCTACGAGCAGTACTTC.

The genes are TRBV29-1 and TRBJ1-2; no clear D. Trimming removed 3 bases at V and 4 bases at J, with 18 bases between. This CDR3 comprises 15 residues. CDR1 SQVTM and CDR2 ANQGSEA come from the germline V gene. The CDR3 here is CSVDSPGAHLYGYTF. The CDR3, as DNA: TGCAGCGTTGACAGTCCCGGAGCGCACCTCTATGGCTACACCTTC. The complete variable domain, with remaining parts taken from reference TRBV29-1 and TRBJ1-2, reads SAVISQKPSRDICQRGTSLTIQCQVDSQVTMMFWYRQQPGQSLTLIATANQGSEATYESGFVIDKFPISRPNLTFSTLTVSNMSPEDSSIYLCSVDSPGAHLYGYTFGSGTRLTVV.

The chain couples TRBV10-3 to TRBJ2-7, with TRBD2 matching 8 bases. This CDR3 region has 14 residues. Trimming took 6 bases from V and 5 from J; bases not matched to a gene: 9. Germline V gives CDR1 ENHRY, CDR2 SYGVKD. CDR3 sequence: CAIRKSGRGDEQYF. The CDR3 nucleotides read TGTGCCATCAGAAAGAGCGGGAGAGGCGACGAGCAGTACTTC.

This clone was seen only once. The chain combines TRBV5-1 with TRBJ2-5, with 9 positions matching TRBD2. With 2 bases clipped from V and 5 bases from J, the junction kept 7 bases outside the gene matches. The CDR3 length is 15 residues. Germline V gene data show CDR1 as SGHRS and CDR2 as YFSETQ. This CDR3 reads CASSLRGGAEETQYF. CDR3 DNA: TGCGCCAGCAGCTTACGCGGGGGGGCTGAGGAGACCCAGTACTTC. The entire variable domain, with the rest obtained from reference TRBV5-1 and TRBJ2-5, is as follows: KAGVTQTPRYLIKTRGQQVTLSCSPISGHRSVSWYQQTPGQGLQFLFEYFSETQRNKGNFPGRFSGRQFSNSRSEMNVSTLELGDSALYLCASSLRGGAEETQYFGPGTRLLVL.

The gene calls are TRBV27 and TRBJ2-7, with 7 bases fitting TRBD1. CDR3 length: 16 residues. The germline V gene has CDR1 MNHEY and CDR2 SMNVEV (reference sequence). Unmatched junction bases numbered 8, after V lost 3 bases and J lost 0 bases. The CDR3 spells CASSFSAGDSSYEQYF. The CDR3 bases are TGTGCCAGCAGTTTTAGTGCTGGGGACAGCTCCTACGAGCAGTACTTC.

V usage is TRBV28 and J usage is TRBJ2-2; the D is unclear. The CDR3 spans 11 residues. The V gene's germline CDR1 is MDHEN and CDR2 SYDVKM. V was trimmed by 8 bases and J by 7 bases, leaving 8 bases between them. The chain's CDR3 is CASRRVGELFF. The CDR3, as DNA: TGTGCCAGCCGCCGGGTCGGGGAGCTGTTTTTT.